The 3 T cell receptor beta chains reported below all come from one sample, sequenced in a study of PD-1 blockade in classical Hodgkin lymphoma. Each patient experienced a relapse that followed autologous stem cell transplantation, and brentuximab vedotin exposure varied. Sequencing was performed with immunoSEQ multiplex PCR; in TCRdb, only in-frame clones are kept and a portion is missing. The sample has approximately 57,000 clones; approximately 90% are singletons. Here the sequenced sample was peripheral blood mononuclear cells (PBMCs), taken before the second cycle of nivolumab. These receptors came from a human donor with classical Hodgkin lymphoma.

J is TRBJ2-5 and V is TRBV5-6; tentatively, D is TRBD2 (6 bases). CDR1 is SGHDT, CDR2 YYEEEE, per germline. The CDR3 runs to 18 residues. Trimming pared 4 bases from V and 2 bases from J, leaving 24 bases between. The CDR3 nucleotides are TGTGCCAGCAGCGGGAGGTTTTCAGGGCCGATTCCACAAGAGACCCAGTACTTC. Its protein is CASSGRFSGPIPQETQYF.

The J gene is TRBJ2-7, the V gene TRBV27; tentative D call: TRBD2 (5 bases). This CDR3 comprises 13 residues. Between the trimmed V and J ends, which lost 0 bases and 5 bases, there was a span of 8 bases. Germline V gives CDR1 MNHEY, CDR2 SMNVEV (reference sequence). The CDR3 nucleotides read TGTGCCAGCAGTTTATCTGGACTGAACGAGCAGTACTTC. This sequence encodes CASSLSGLNEQYF.

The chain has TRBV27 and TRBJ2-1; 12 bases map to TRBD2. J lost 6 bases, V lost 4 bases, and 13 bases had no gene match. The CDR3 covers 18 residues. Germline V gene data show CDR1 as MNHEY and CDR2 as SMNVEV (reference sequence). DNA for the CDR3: TGTGCCAGCAGTTCGCCCAGACTAGCGGGAGTCTTCCGCAATGAGCAGTTCTTC. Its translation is CASSSPRLAGVFRNEQFF.